This T cell receptor (beta chain) was sequenced in a study of CD8 T cells in ankylosing spondylitis. The study, taken as a whole, reports: Reports say disease-linked clones showed up significantly more in matched ankylosing spondylitis synovial fluid. Within peripheral blood, clones linked to disease were CD8+ and relatively rare. In ankylosing spondylitis blood, a motif of about 8 highly homologous TCR beta variants appeared characteristic.

Germline lookup yields CDR1 SSHAT and CDR2 FNYEAQ (reference sequence). This CDR3 contains 11 residues. One entry per CDR3 protein, called by TCRdb with MiXCR from the 5' RACE reads. The sample consists of 700,000 to 1,000,000 distinct CDR3 sequences, 10% to 15% of them appearing once. Concerning this clonotype: Its antigen is currently unknown. At one end, the junction sequence differs from germline, possibly due to a read error.

This chain uses TRBV7-7 with TRBJ1-1; D is undetermined. This TCR was sampled from a male donor with ankylosing spondylitis. The source material was blood, either unsorted or a sorted T cell fraction (not recorded which). The CDR3 DNA reads TGTGCTAGCAGCTTACTCTGGGCCTACGGCTTT. The encoded protein is CASSLLWAYGF.